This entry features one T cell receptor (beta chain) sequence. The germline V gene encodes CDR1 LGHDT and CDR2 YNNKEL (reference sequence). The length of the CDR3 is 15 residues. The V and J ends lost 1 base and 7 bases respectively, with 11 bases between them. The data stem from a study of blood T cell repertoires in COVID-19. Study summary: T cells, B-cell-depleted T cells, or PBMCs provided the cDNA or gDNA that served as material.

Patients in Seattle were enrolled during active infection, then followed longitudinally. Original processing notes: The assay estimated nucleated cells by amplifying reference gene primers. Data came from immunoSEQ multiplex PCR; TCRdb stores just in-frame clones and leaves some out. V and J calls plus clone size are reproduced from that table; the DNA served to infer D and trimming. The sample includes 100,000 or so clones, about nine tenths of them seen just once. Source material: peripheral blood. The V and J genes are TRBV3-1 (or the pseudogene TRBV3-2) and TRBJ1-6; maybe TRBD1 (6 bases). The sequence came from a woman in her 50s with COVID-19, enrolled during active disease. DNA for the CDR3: TGTGCCAGCAGCCAAGGGGCAGGGGAGAATTCACCCCTCCACTTT. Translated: CASSQGAGENSPLHF.